Following are 18 T cell receptor beta chains from one sample sequenced in a study of vaccination and CD4 T cells after COVID-19. TCRdb re-called the PCR reads with MiXCR, one entry per CDR3 protein. The sample has about 15,000 distinct CDR3 sequences, roughly three fifths seen once. The sequenced sample was CD4+ T cells from blood, obtained after SARS-CoV-2 vaccination. The receptor source for this set is a human donor who had recovered from COVID-19.

V gene TRBV20-1 combines with J gene TRBJ2-7, with 10 nucleotides matching TRBD2. The junction had 6 bases not matched to a gene; V was cut back by 4 bases and J by 0 bases. Germline CDR1 DFQATT, CDR2 SNEGSKA (reference sequence). The CDR3 loop spans 15 amino acids. Here the CDR3 reads CSATVGLAASYEQYF. In nucleotides, the CDR3 is TGCAGTGCTACGGTCGGACTAGCGGCCTCCTACGAGCAGTACTTC.

CDR3 nucleotides: TGTGCCACCAGTGAGGGTGTCGGGAAGGGCTACGAGCAGTACTTC. Its protein product is CATSEGVGKGYEQYF. This chain uses TRBV24-1 with TRBJ2-7; possible D gene TRBD2, 5 bases. CDR3 length: 15 amino acids. Germline CDR1 reads KGHDR; CDR2 reads SFDVKD. Trimming cost V 4 bases and J 3 bases, with 15 bases left between them.

This rearrangement joins TRBV7-9 to TRBJ1-6; unclear D gene. Between the trimmed V and J ends, which lost 3 bases and 7 bases, there was a span of 10 bases. The CDR3 length is 14 residues. CDR1 and CDR2 from the germline V gene are SEHNR and FQNEAQ (reference sequence). The CDR3 spells CASSFETINSPLHF. The CDR3 coding sequence is TGTGCCAGCAGCTTTGAAACTATCAATTCACCCCTCCACTTT.

The chain has TRBV27 and TRBJ2-1; 11 nucleotides line up with TRBD2. Losses at the gene ends were 6 bases for V and 3 bases for J; bases not matched to a gene: 4. The CDR3 sequence is 15 residues long. Germline CDR1 is MNHEY and CDR2 is SMNVEV (reference sequence). The CDR3 protein is CASRGGLADYNEQFF. For the CDR3, the DNA is TGTGCCAGCAGAGGGGGACTAGCGGACTACAATGAGCAGTTCTTC.

The CDR3 DNA follows: TGTGCCCGCCACAGGGACGATGGCTACACCTTC. Translated: CARHRDDGYTF. The V call is TRBV30, the J call TRBJ1-2; possible D gene TRBD1, 6 bases. The germline gives CDR1 GTSNPN, CDR2 SVGIG (reference sequence). CDR3 length: 11 residues. The germline V and J ends were trimmed by 8 bases and 6 bases, with 13 bases remaining between them.

V is TRBV6-5 and J is TRBJ1-1; D uncertain. Trimming took off 0 bases at V and 4 bases at J, with 15 bases between the two ends. The CDR3 sequence is 16 residues long. Per germline, CDR1 MNHEY and CDR2 SVGAGI. The CDR3 reads CASSYSNRRRSTEAFF. CDR3 bases: TGTGCCAGCAGTTACTCGAATCGGAGGCGGTCCACTGAAGCTTTCTTT.

This clonotype was detected only once. The rearrangement uses TRBV4-2 and TRBJ2-1; 9 nucleotides line up with TRBD2. CDR1 is LGHNA and CDR2 is YNFKEQ in the germline V gene. The CDR3 has 17 amino acids. Trimming at V came to 0 bases and at J to 7 bases, leaving 10 bases not matched to a gene. The DNA for the CDR3 is TGTGCCAGCAGCCAAGATAGGTCTGGGACTAGCCGGAATGAGCAGTTCTTC. It specifies CASSQDRSGTSRNEQFF.

CDR3 amino acids: CSALPAEWVTDTQYF. CDR3 DNA sequence: TGCAGTGCTCTACCAGCGGAGTGGGTCACAGATACGCAGTATTTT. The chain joins TRBV20-1 to TRBJ2-3; possible D gene TRBD2, 5 bases. This CDR3 is built from 15 residues. Germline loops: CDR1 DFQATT, CDR2 SNEGSKA (reference sequence). The V end lost 5 bases, the J end lost 2 bases, and 17 bases lay between the germline ends.

In its sample, this clonotype was seen a few times. V is TRBV20-1 and J is TRBJ2-3; the match to TRBD2 covers 8 bases. J lost 0 bases, V lost 5 bases, and 4 bases had no gene match. CDR3 length: 14 residues. Germline-derived CDR1 and CDR2 are DFQATT and SNEGSKA (reference sequence). In DNA form, the CDR3 reads TGCAGTGCTCCTAGCGGGTCTAGCACAGATACGCAGTATTTT. Translated: CSAPSGSSTDTQYF.

This clonotype has only a few counts. The chain recombines TRBV28 with TRBJ1-2; TRBD1 might be the D (5 bases). Germline values: CDR1 MDHEN, CDR2 SYDVKM. This CDR3 contains 17 residues. V was clipped by 7 bases and J by 5 bases, with 26 bases between them. CDR3 in amino acids: CASNPGRAVQVEYGYTF. DNA for the CDR3: TGTGCCAGCAACCCAGGGAGGGCGGTCCAGGTCGAGTATGGCTACACCTTC.

The genes are TRBV12-3 or TRBV12-4 and TRBJ2-2; TRBD2 aligns across 10 bases. Unmatched junction bases numbered 3, after V lost 8 bases and J lost 6 bases. The CDR3 sequence is 13 residues long. This chain's CDR3 is CASPGLASGELFF. The CDR3 bases are TGTGCCAGCCCGGGACTAGCGTCCGGGGAGCTGTTTTTT.

This clonotype came up a few times. The chain couples TRBV20-1 to TRBJ1-2; D not certain. The CDR3 is 12 amino acids. Germline CDR1 reads DFQATT; CDR2 reads SNEGSKA (reference sequence). Deletions cut 0 bases from V and 6 bases from J, with 8 bases between. CDR3 sequence (DNA): TGCAGTGCTAGAGATTATTCGGATGGCTACACCTTC. It is translated as CSARDYSDGYTF.

The rearrangement uses TRBV4-1 and TRBJ2-5; D possibly corresponds to TRBD1 (6 bases). Trimming removed 8 bases from V and 3 bases from J, with 13 bases in between. In germline, CDR1 is MGHRA, CDR2 YSYEKL. CDR3 length: 13 residues. This CDR3 is CASRYRVKETQYF. The CDR3 nucleotides are TGCGCCAGCCGGTACAGGGTAAAAGAGACCCAGTACTTC.

The V call is TRBV19, the J call TRBJ2-2, with D possibly TRBD2 on 5 matching bases. The CDR3 totals 15 residues. Germline CDR1 reads LNHDA; CDR2 reads SQIVND (reference sequence). Trimming pared 3 bases from V and 0 bases from J, leaving 8 bases between. CDR3 nucleotides: TGTGCCAGTAGTATTCAGCGGACGAACACCGGGGAGCTGTTTTTT. Translated, it gives CASSIQRTNTGELFF.

This rearrangement joins TRBV20-1 to TRBJ2-7; D is ambiguous. The V and J ends lost 1 base and 2 bases respectively, with 15 bases between them. The CDR3 sequence is 15 residues long. Germline V lookup: CDR1 DFQATT, CDR2 SNEGSKA (reference sequence). This CDR3 reads CSARVGSPVTYEQYF. The CDR3 DNA is TGCAGTGCTAGAGTAGGGTCCCCAGTTACCTACGAGCAGTACTTC.

The chain joins TRBV7-3 to TRBJ1-1; D not resolved. Germline loops: CDR1 SGHTA, CDR2 FQGTGA. The CDR3 extends over 13 amino acids. With 0 bases removed from V and 1 base from J, the gap between germline ends came to 3 bases. CDR3 loop: CASSLTGNTEAFF. The CDR3 nucleotides are TGTGCCAGCAGCTTAACAGGGAACACTGAAGCTTTCTTT.

The V gene is TRBV19, the J gene TRBJ1-2, with D uncertain. CDR3 size: 15 residues. The germline gives CDR1 LNHDA, CDR2 SQIVND (reference sequence). V dropped 5 bases and J dropped 3 bases, with 16 bases sitting between them. The CDR3 is CASSPQALSDYGYTF. CDR3 DNA sequence: TGTGCCAGTAGTCCCCAGGCCCTTTCAGACTATGGCTACACCTTC.

The chain couples TRBV2 to TRBJ2-3, with 7 bases aligning to TRBD2. Germline values: CDR1 SNHLY, CDR2 FYNNEI. The CDR3 spans 15 residues. With V trimmed by 4 bases and J by 6 bases, 10 bases remained unmatched. CDR3 sequence: CASSVQMGGSDTQYF. As DNA, the CDR3 is TGTGCCAGCAGTGTGCAAATGGGGGGGTCGGATACGCAGTATTTT.